The 16 T cell receptor beta chains in this list originate from one sample, sequenced in a study of blood T cell repertoires in COVID-19 (dated by TCRdb to the early 2020s). The library was generated by the immunoSEQ multiplex PCR assay. The source is immuneACCESS, and TCRdb retained only in-frame sequences with V and J called. Part of the clones is not carried over; for the studies checked, unresolved V genes explain less than half of this, and the remainder is unexplained. This sample lists about 200,000 clones; 85% were detected once. The ten largest clones represent roughly 5% of the sample. The sample was peripheral blood. The receptors derive from a woman over 75 with acute or convalescent COVID-19.

The chain employs TRBV7-2 and TRBJ2-7, with D possibly being TRBD2 (5 bases). The V gene lost 4 bases and the J gene lost 3 bases, with 16 bases spanning the gap. CDR1 is SGHTA and CDR2 is FQGNSA in the germline V gene. The CDR3 loop spans 15 amino acids. The CDR3 sequence is CASSSEPGGYYEQYF. Here the CDR3 DNA reads TGTGCCAGCAGCTCCGAGCCGGGCGGGTACTACGAGCAGTACTTC.

This clone occurred once. V gene TRBV5-1 combines with J gene TRBJ2-1, with 13 bases that match TRBD2. CDR3 length: 15 residues. Germline assignment: CDR1 SGHRS and CDR2 YFSETQ. V lost 1 base to trimming and J lost 5 bases; unmatched junction nucleotides: 0. The CDR3 DNA reads TGCGCCAGCAGCTTGACTAGCGGGAGGGACAATGAGCAGTTCTTC. Translated: CASSLTSGRDNEQFF.

The genes are TRBV2 and TRBJ1-1, with D maybe TRBD1 (6 bases). Deletions cut 8 bases from V and 0 bases from J, with 10 bases between. Per germline, CDR1 SNHLY and CDR2 FYNNEI. The CDR3 contains 13 residues. The CDR3 loop is CASGGQMNTEAFF. For the CDR3, the DNA is TGTGCCAGCGGGGGCCAGATGAACACTGAAGCTTTCTTT.

J is TRBJ1-5 and V is TRBV6-5, with D maybe TRBD1 (6 bases). CDR1 and CDR2 (germline): MNHEY, SVGAGI. CDR3 length equals 15 residues. V was cut by 6 bases and J by 5 bases, with 17 bases left in between. CDR3 nucleotide sequence: TGTGCCAGCAGCGCCGGGACAACCTCCTATCAGCCCCAGCATTTT. Protein product: CASSAGTTSYQPQHF.

This clone was counted once. The rearrangement uses TRBV3-1 (or the pseudogene TRBV3-2) and TRBJ2-3, with 14 bases matching TRBD2. The CDR3 loop spans 17 amino acids. The V gene's germline CDR1 is LGHDT and CDR2 YNNKEL (reference sequence). Trimming cost V 4 bases and J 2 bases; bases outside gene matches: 5. The CDR3 DNA reads as TGTGCCAGCAGCCCGGGACTAGCGGGAGTGAACACAGATACGCAGTATTTT. Translation: CASSPGLAGVNTDTQYF.

Only one count was recorded for this clone. The V call is TRBV4-1, the J call TRBJ2-4, with TRBD1 matching 8 bases. V shed 4 bases, J shed 0 bases, and the junction held 11 bases outside the gene matches. This CDR3 is built from 18 residues. Germline V lookup: CDR1 MGHRA, CDR2 YSYEKL. The CDR3: CASSPGTGATLAKNIQYF. CDR3 nucleotide sequence: TGCGCCAGCAGCCCCGGGACAGGCGCAACCCTAGCCAAAAACATTCAGTACTTC.

The V gene is TRBV10-3, the J gene TRBJ1-2; D gene ambiguous. Germline V gene data show CDR1 as ENHRY and CDR2 as SYGVKD. The V gene lost 0 bases and the J gene lost 3 bases, with 8 bases spanning the gap. This CDR3 contains 14 residues. The CDR3 sequence: CAISESEVDYGYTF. DNA for the CDR3: TGTGCCATCAGTGAGTCAGAGGTCGACTATGGCTACACCTTC.

The chain is built from TRBV14 and TRBJ1-2; D gene ambiguous. The CDR3 spans 14 residues. The germline CDR1 and CDR2 sequences are SGHDN and FVKESK. Trimming pared 0 bases from V and 3 bases from J, leaving 8 bases between. The CDR3 region has the DNA TGTGCCAGCAGCCAAGAGAACAGATACTATGGCTACACCTTC. This sequence encodes CASSQENRYYGYTF.

The genes are TRBV7-8 and TRBJ2-7; 7 bases align to TRBD2. Trimming took 1 base from V and 4 from J; bases not matched to a gene: 7. The germline CDR1 and CDR2 sequences are SGHVS and FQNEAQ. There are 15 residues in the CDR3. In DNA, the CDR3 is TGTGCCAGCAGCTTAGGACTAGCAGACGGATACGAGCAGTACTTC. Encoded protein: CASSLGLADGYEQYF.

The chain is built from TRBV2 and TRBJ1-6; 7 bases agree with TRBD1. This CDR3 comprises 14 residues. Looked up from germline, CDR1 is SNHLY and CDR2 is FYNNEI. The J segment lost 8 bases and the V segment lost 1 base, leaving 2 bases of the junction unmatched. In DNA, the CDR3 is TGTGCCAGCAGTGAAGGGGACAGCTATTCACCCCTCCACTTT. Amino acid sequence: CASSEGDSYSPLHF.

This clone has just a few counts. The CDR3: CASSPRGPTNEKLFF. DNA for the CDR3: TGTGCCAGCAGTCCTAGGGGCCCAACTAATGAAAAACTGTTTTTT. This chain connects TRBV2 to TRBJ1-4; a possible D gene is TRBD1 (5 bases). Deletions cut 5 bases from V and 0 bases from J, with 10 bases between. Germline CDR1 reads SNHLY; CDR2 reads FYNNEI. The CDR3 totals 15 residues.

J is TRBJ1-1 and V is TRBV6-6, with unresolved D. Between the trimmed V and J ends, which lost 7 bases and 6 bases, there was a span of 15 bases. CDR3 length: 13 residues. Germline V CDR1 and CDR2: MNHNY, SVGAGI (reference sequence). CDR3 bases: TGTGCCAGCACCCTACCGGGAGGGTCTGAAGCTTTCTTT. Protein: CASTLPGGSEAFF.

This sequence joins TRBV6-5 and TRBJ2-1; 7 positions match TRBD1. Germline loops: CDR1 MNHEY, CDR2 SVGAGI. This CDR3 has 14 amino acids. V was pared by 6 bases and J by 5 bases, with 7 bases of the junction left unmatched. The CDR3 reads CASRTGTANNEQFF. The CDR3 nucleotides read TGTGCCAGCAGGACCGGGACAGCCAACAATGAGCAGTTCTTC.

CDR3 protein: CSASSTGRGQPQHF. CDR3 in DNA: TGCAGTGCTAGTTCGACAGGCAGGGGTCAGCCCCAGCATTTT. V gene TRBV20-1 combines with J gene TRBJ1-5; possibly TRBD1 for D (6 bases). The V gene's germline CDR1 is DFQATT and CDR2 SNEGSKA (reference sequence). V lost 3 bases, J lost 6 bases, and 15 bases lay in between. The CDR3 consists of 14 residues.

The chain carries TRBV7-2 and TRBJ1-1; D ambiguous. Germline CDR1 and CDR2: SGHTA and FQGNSA. Trimming pared 5 bases from V and 11 bases from J, leaving 21 bases between. CDR3 length equals 14 residues. CDR3 DNA sequence: TGTGCCAGCAGCCCCACCGGGAGCAAAATGTCGGCTTTCTTT. It yields the protein CASSPTGSKMSAFF. The full variable domain, completed using reference TRBV7-2 and TRBJ1-1, is GAGVSQSPSNKVTEKGKDVELRCDPISGHTALYWYRQSLGQGLEFLIYFQGNSAPDKSGLPSDRFSAERTGGSVSTLTIQRTQQEDSAVYLCASSPTGSKMSAFFGQGTRLTVV.

The V gene is TRBV6-5, the J gene TRBJ1-1, with TRBD1 identical over 8 bases. With 2 bases clipped from V and 7 bases from J, the junction kept 9 bases outside the gene matches. The CDR3 totals 15 residues. Germline CDR1 MNHEY, CDR2 SVGAGI. The CDR3 nucleotides read TGTGCCAGCAGTTACCATCCATTCGACAGGGGTGAAGCTTTCTTT. Translating gives CASSYHPFDRGEAFF.